This TCR beta chain was sequenced in a study of technical replicates of blood from a few donors. The data were produced by immunoSEQ multiplex PCR, yet TCRdb's version contains in-frame clones alone and is incomplete. The table records about 73,000 clones, over 90% of them present only once. V lost 7 bases to trimming and J lost 0 bases, with 7 bases between them. The CDR3 consists of 12 residues. CDR1 is MNHEY and CDR2 is SVGAGI in the germline V gene. The sequence derives from a human donor in good health. Some clones in this sample may be carry-over from other donors' samples. The J gene is TRBJ2-7, the V gene TRBV6-5, with D tentatively TRBD2 (5 bases). The sequenced sample consisted of PBMCs. Written as DNA, the CDR3 is TGTGCCAGCAATCGGGGCTCCTACGAGCAGTACTTC. Amino acid sequence: CASNRGSYEQYF.